The text below deals with one TCR beta chain. This clone was detected once. The specificity of this receptor is unknown. No base quality values were provided; no much bigger clone lies one nucleotide off. V drops 5 bases and J drops 1 base, leaving 8 bases in between. Spanning cysteine to phenylalanine, the CDR3 consists of 13 amino acids. The CDR3 DNA has 39 bases and is translated from base 1. Based on the germline V gene, the CDR1 and CDR2 sequences are KGHSH and LQKENI. The library was generated by the immunoSEQ multiplex PCR assay. For the multiplex PCR, a mixture combining 60 forward primers for TCR Vbeta segments and 13 reverse primers for TCR Jbeta segments was used. Amplification of the CDR3 region of rearranged TCR beta genes was performed with a multiplex PCR assay on genomic DNA. The Illumina HiSeq System was used to sequence the amplified TCR beta libraries as 87-base-pair reads. In the original analysis: In a later analysis, about 80 million unique TCR beta chains were counted across the roughly 670 repertoires, and about 9.9 million of these chains were shared by at least two donors. A nearest-neighbor algorithm error-corrected the raw reads and collapsed the reads into unique sequences, merging closely related sequences to remove PCR and sequencing errors. V, D and J gene segments were assigned by aligning CDR3 sequences to IMGT reference sequences. For a sequence to be retained, a match of at least six nucleotides was required to both a V gene segment and a J gene segment. Rearrangements were called productive when the CDR3 lacked stop codons and stayed in frame with V and J; all others were non-productive. CDR3 was defined according to IMGT convention as the region running from the second conserved V-encoded cysteine to the conserved J-encoded phenylalanine. The earlier analysis of roughly 590 of the donors excluded any sequence lacking an unambiguous match to a single V gene segment. An earlier analysis of 587 of the donors called V segments functional above 56.7% productive rearrangements and segregating when the between-donor standard deviation exceeded 5%. To diagnose cytomegalovirus status from the catalog of TCR beta chain sequences, a statistical classification framework was built. In a later analysis, V and J genes were assigned by comparing TCR nucleotide sequences against IMGT/GENE-DB human TR gene sequences. Using the TCRdist pipeline, a later analysis assigned CDR3 sequences along with most-parsimonious VDJ recombination scenarios. In a later analysis, every TCR beta chain was defined by the combination of its CDR3 amino acid sequence and its V-gene family, and reads without a unique V-gene family were dropped. A later analysis removed 592 highly shared, low-generation-probability nucleotide sequences to deal with suspected cross-contamination and a sequencing artifact. In a later analysis, a clonal expansion index for each public chain was calculated from normalized within-repertoire ranks of inferred template counts. Generation probabilities in a later analysis came from a VDJ recombination model fitted to out-of-frame rearrangements, and those results were checked against IGoR. In a later analysis, TCR-TCR, TCR-HLA and TCR-CMV co-occurrence was scored with hypergeometric tests, and a repertoire-size bias correction was applied to TCR pairs. To estimate false discovery rates, a later analysis permuted the HLA or CMV assignments 20 times. A later analysis grouped co-occurring TCRs with DBSCAN, adding TCRdist sequence similarity when clustering within HLA-allele-positive subsets. Co-occurrence clustering excluded repertoires with fewer than 30,000 or more than 120,000 public chains, plus five with anomalous nucleotide sharing. This immuneACCESS table, as held by TCRdb, lists in-frame sequences with V and J called but not all clones. Of the missing ones, under half trace to an unresolved V gene in checked studies; the others have no known cause. The V and J calls and clone size were taken over from that table, and D and trimming were inferred from the DNA. Across this sample there are about 210,000 clones, with 75% to 80% seen only once. Over 1.5% of the sample lies in the top ten.

This entry is derived from a study of cytomegalovirus exposure and HLA in healthy donors (dated by TCRdb to about 2017). Describing the broader study: According to an earlier analysis of 450 to 650 of the donors, some 180 million T cells yielded 117 million unique TCR beta sequences and about 280 Gb of sequence data. About 280 gigabases of sequencing data and 75 million to 85 million unique TCR sequences made up an early release that covered over 550 HLA-typed donors. Of the roughly 400 genotyped donors, approximately 80% fell in the genetic ancestry cluster associated with self-reported Caucasian donors. The study was designed to test whether signatures of past pathogen exposure could be identified by cataloging public T cell receptors. The study used immunosequencing to profile the T cell repertoires of more than 650 subjects and linked those repertoires to cytomegalovirus serostatus. Along with the approximately 700-subject first cohort, a separate validation cohort of over a hundred different subjects was used. High-throughput TCR immunosequencing, statistical association of individual TCRs with disease status, and machine learning were combined to predict cytomegalovirus infection status. A later analysis re-examined previously published TCR beta repertoires from several hundred donors and added high-resolution HLA genotyping to investigate patterns of TCR occurrence. Rather than drawing on any new phenotypic data, the later analysis identified candidate immune exposures from TCR beta sequences and the way those sequences occurred across donors. An earlier analysis of around 580 of the donors used high-throughput TCR beta sequencing to judge whether each TCR beta V gene segment behaved as functional or pseudogenic. Alongside the repertoire data, information on donor age, sex, ethnicity and CMV serostatus was compiled. Genome-wide SNP genotypes for about three fifths of the roughly 670 donors were used in a later genetic analysis, which treated that subset as a discovery cohort. All discovery cohort repertoires had been generated using a single sequencing platform. Both class I and class II loci were covered by HLA typing, at four-digit resolution. The number of typed donors differed by locus: 629-630 for A, B, C, DRB1 and DQB1; 500 to 550 for DQA1; around 610 for DPA1; and around 450 for DPB1. A handful of DR-DQ haplotypes were handled as single units for association and clustering because linkage in the cohort was strong. Across about 380 genotyped donors of the cohort, an average of roughly 250,000 unique TCR beta nucleotide sequences per donor were sequenced, and approximately 17% of those sequences were non-productive. Overall study outcomes, separate from this receptor: In a later analysis, more than 15,000 TCR beta sequences were associated with specific HLA alleles at a false discovery rate of 0.05. In this cohort, only TCR beta chains were sequenced, and detectable features were limited by the absence of alpha or paired-chain data. In a later analysis, TCR association rates were found to vary across HLA loci, with the most associated TCRs seen for DRB1 alleles and the fewest for HLA-C alleles. V-gene and J-gene trimming of TCR beta chains was associated with a missense DCLRE1C variant in a later genetic analysis, and the association was replicated in an independent cohort. When HLA alleles, especially DR and DQ, strongly co-occurred, attributing TCR associations to individual alleles was difficult. Roughly uniform sequencing depth across donors was assumed in presence/absence analyses, although this assumption may not hold. Because HLA typing was missing for some donors at each locus, association tests included only the typed subset. Linkage disequilibrium might explain the correlated functional status among segregating V segments, but an unknown experimental factor could not be excluded. The study listed 150 to 200 TCR beta chains as associated with cytomegalovirus. A further reported finding was that TCR beta sequences accurately predicted the HLA-A and HLA-B alleles for most subjects in the first cohort. Over 15 rarely observed V segments, including chromosome 9 orphons, were excluded from the earlier analysis of a few hundred of the donors because counts were too low. Because the 87-base-pair reads could not distinguish some IMGT-functional V segments, including TRBV6-2 and TRBV6-3, those segments were excluded. A cluster of highly shared sequence variants was judged likely to be a technical artifact of the sequencing pipeline. In both the original and validation cohorts, the classifier was reported to diagnose cytomegalovirus status with high specificity and sensitivity. In vitro tests confirmed that a few of the cytomegalovirus-associated TCR beta chains recognize cytomegalovirus antigens. Across donors, most TCR sequences were observed very rarely, whereas some public TCRs were present in many individuals. The only immune exposure information available for the cohort was CMV serostatus. The authors suggested that the approach could potentially be extended to other disease states and immunological phenotypes. A later genetic analysis reported fewer N-insertions in productive TCRs among donors in an Asian-associated ancestry cluster than the approximately 700-donor mean. Several of the top co-occurrence clusters appeared to be linked to parvovirus B19, influenza, CMV and Epstein-Barr virus, according to a later analysis. A later analysis found that HLA-associated TCR beta chains were more clonally expanded and had lower generation probabilities than equally common non-associated chains. An earlier analysis of approximately 530 of the donors showed that most TCR beta V segments appeared in productive rearrangements either about 90% or about 30% of the time, which broadly matched IMGT annotations. A later analysis found that most CMV-associated TCR beta chains appeared HLA-restricted, with HLA associations seemingly driven largely by CMV exposure.

The cohort comprised hundreds of healthy bone marrow donors. All cohort members were sampled while nominally healthy, although unrecorded immune exposures were likely present. The donor was CMV seronegative and belonged to the group of over 300 seronegative cohort members. Each donor provided a peripheral blood sample, and peripheral blood mononuclear cells were used for TCR beta sequencing. The Qiagen DNeasy Blood Extraction Kit was used to extract genomic DNA from the blood cell samples. Sequencing was done on a sample of PBMCs. In this chain, TRBV18 is recombined with TRBJ1-1; TRBD1 is a possible D gene, resting on 5 matching bases. This TCR was sampled from a male donor in good health and CMV-seronegative. Here is the DNA: TGTGCCAGCTCAATTGACAGGAACACTGAAGCTTTCTTT. The resulting protein is CASSIDRNTEAFF.